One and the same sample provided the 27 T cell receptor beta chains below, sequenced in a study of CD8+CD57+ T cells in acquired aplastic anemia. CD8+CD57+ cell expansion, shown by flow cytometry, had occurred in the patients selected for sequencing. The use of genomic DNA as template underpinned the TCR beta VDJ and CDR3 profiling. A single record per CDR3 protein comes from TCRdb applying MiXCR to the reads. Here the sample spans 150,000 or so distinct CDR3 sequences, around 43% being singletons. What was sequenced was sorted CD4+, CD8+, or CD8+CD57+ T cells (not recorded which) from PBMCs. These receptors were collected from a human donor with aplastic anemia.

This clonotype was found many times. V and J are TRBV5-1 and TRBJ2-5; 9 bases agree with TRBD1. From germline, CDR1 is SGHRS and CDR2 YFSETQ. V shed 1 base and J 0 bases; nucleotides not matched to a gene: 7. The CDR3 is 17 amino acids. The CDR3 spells CASSLSGTGTNQETQYF. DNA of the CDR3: TGCGCCAGCAGCTTGTCCGGGACAGGGACAAACCAAGAGACCCAGTACTTC. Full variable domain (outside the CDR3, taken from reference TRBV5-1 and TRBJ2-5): KAGVTQTPRYLIKTRGQQVTLSCSPISGHRSVSWYQQTPGQGLQFLFEYFSETQRNKGNFPGRFSGRQFSNSRSEMNVSTLELGDSALYLCASSLSGTGTNQETQYFGPGTRLLVL.

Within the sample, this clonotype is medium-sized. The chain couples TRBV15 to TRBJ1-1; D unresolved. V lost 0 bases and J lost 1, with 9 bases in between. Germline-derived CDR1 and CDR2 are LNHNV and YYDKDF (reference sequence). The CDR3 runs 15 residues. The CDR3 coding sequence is TGTGCCACCAGCAGAGAAAAGGGTGCGAACACTGAAGCTTTCTTT. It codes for CATSREKGANTEAFF.

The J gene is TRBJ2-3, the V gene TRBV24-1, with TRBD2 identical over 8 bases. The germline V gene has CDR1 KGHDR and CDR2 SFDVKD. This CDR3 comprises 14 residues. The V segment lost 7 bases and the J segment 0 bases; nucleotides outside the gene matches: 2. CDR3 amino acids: CATRSGGSTDTQYF. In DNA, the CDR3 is TGTGCCACCAGGAGCGGGGGTAGCACAGATACGCAGTATTTT.

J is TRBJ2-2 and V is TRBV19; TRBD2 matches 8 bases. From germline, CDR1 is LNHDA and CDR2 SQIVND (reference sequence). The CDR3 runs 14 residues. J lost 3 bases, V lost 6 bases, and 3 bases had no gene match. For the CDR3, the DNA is TGTGCCAGTAGCTTCGGGGGGGACACCGGGGAGCTGTTTTTT. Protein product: CASSFGGDTGELFF. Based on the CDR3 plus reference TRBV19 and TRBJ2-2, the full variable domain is DGGITQSPKYLFRKEGQNVTLSCEQNLNHDAMYWYRQDPGQGLRLIYYSQIVNDFQKGDIAEGYSVSREKKESFPLTVTSAQKNPTAFYLCASSFGGDTGELFFGEGSRLTVL.

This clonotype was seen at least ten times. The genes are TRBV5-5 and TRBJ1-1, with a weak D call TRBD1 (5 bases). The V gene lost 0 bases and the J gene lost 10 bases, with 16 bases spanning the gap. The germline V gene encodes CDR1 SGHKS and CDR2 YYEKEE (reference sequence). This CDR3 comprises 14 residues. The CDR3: CASSLGDSLGGAFF. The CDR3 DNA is TGTGCCAGCAGCTTGGGGGACTCCCTCGGAGGAGCTTTCTTT.

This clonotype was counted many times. DNA for the CDR3: TGTGCCAGCAGCTTAGCTAGGAATCAGCCCCAGCATTTT. This sequence encodes CASSLARNQPQHF. The V call is TRBV7-6, the J call TRBJ1-5; D gene unclear. V shed 0 bases and J shed 4 bases, with 4 bases lying between them. Germline loops: CDR1 SGHVS, CDR2 FNYEAQ. The CDR3 runs 13 residues. The entire variable domain, with the rest obtained from reference TRBV7-6 and TRBJ1-5, is as follows: GAGVSQSPRYKVTKRGQDVALRCDPISGHVSLYWYRQALGQGPEFLTYFNYEAQQDKSGLPNDRFSAERPEGSISTLTIQRTEQRDSAMYRCASSLARNQPQHFGDGTRLSIL.

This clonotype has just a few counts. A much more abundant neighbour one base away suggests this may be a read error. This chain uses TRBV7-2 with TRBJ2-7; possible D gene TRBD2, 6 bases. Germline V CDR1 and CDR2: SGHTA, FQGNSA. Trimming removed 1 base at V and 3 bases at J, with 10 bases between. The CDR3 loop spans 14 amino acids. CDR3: CASSLGGGFYEQYF. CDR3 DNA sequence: TGTGCCAGCAGCTTAGGGGGAGGCTTCTACGAGCAGTACTTC.

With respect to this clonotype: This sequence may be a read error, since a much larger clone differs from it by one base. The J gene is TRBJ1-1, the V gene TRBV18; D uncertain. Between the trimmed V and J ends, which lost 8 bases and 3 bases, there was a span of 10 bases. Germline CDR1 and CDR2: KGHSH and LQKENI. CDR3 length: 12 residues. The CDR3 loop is CASQPRDTEAFF. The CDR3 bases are TGTGCCAGCCAGCCAAGGGACACTGAAGCTTTCTTT.

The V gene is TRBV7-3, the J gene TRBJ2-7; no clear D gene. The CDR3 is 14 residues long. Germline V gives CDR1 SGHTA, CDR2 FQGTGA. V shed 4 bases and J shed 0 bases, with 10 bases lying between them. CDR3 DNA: TGTGCCAGCAGCTCCCACCTAAGCTCCTACGAGCAGTACTTC. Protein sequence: CASSSHLSSYEQYF.

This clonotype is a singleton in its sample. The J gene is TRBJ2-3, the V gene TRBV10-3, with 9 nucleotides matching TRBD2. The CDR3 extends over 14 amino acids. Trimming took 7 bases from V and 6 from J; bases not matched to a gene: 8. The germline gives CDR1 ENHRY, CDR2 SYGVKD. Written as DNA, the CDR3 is TGTGCCATCAAAAGTGAGCGGGGGGTCGATACGCAGTATTTT. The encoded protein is CAIKSERGVDTQYF.

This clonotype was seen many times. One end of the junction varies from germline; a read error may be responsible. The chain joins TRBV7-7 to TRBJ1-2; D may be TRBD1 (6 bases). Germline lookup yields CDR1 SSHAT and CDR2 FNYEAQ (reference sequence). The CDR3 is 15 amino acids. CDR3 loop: CASRLTTGSGYGYTF. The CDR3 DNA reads TGTGCTAGCAGATTGACCACAGGGAGTGGGTATGGCTACACCTTC.

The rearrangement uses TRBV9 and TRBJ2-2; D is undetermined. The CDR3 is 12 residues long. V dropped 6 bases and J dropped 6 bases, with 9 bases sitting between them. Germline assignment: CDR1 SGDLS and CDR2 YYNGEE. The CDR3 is CASNQGAGELFF. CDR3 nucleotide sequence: TGTGCCAGCAACCAAGGAGCCGGGGAGCTGTTTTTT.

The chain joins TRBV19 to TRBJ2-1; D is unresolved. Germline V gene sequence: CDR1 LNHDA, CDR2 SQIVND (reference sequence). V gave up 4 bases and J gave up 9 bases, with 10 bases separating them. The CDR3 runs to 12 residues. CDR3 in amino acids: CASSTGDGEQFF. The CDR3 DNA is TGTGCCAGTAGTACAGGCGACGGTGAGCAGTTCTTC.

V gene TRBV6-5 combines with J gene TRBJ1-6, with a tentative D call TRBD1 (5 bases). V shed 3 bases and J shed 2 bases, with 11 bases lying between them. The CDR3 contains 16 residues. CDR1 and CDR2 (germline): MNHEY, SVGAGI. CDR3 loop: CASSYLGGTYNSPLHF. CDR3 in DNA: TGTGCCAGCAGTTATTTGGGGGGAACCTATAATTCACCCCTCCACTTT.

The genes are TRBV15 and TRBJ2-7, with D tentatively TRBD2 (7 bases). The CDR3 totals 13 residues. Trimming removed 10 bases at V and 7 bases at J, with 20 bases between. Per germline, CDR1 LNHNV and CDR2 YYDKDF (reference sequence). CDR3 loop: CASSSDEGGEQYF. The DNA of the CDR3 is TGTGCCAGCAGTTCGGACGAGGGGGGGGAGCAGTACTTC.

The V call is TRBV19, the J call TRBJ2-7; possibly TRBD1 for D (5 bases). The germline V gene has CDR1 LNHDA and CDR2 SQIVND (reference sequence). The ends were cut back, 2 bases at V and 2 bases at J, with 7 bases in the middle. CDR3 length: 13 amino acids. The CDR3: CASSIPGPYEQYF. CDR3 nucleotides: TGTGCCAGTAGTATACCAGGGCCCTACGAGCAGTACTTC.

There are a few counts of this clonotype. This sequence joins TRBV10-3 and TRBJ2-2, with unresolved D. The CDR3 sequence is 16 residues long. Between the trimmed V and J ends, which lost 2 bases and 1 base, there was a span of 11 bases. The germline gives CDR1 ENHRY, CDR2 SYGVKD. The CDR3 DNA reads TGTGCCATCAGTGAGACCCGCACCCAGAACACCGGGGAGCTGTTTTTT. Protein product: CAISETRTQNTGELFF.

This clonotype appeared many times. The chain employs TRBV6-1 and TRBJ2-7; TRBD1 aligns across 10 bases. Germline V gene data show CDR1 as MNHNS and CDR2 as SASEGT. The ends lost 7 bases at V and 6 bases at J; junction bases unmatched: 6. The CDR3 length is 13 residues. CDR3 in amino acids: CASNGQGVGEQYV. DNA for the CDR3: TGTGCCAGCAATGGACAGGGGGTTGGCGAGCAGTACGTC.

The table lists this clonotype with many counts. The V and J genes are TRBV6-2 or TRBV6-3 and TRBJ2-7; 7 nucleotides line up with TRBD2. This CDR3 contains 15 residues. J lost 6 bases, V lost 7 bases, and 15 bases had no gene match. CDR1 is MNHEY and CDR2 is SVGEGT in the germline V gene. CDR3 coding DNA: TGTGCCAGCATCCCCGGCGGGGGAAAGCGCGGCGAGCAGTACTTC. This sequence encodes CASIPGGGKRGEQYF.

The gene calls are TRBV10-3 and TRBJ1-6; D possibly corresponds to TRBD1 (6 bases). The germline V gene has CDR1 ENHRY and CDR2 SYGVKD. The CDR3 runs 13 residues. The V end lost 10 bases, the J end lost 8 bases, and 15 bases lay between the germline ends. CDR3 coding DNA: TGTGCCACGCGGAGGGGGTCGGATTCACCCCTCCACTTT. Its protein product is CATRRGSDSPLHF.

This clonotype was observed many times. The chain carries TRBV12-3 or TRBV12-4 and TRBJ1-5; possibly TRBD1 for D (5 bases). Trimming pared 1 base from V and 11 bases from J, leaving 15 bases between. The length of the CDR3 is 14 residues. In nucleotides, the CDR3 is TGTGCCAGCAGTTTAGGTGGGGGGGATAGGGCCCAGCATTTT. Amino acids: CASSLGGGDRAQHF.

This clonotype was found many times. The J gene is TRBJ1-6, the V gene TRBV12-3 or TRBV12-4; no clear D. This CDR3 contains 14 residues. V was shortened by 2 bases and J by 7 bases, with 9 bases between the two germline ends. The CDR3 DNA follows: TGTGCCAGCAGTTTACGGCAGCAAAATTCACCCCTCCACTTT. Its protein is CASSLRQQNSPLHF.

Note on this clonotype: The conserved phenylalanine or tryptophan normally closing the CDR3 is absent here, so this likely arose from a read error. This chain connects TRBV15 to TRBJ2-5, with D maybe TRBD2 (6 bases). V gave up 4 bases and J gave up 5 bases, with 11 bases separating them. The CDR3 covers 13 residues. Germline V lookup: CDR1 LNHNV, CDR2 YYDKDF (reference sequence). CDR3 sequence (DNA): TGTGCCACCAGCAAAGATCGGGGGGAGACCCAGTACCTC. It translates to CATSKDRGETQYL.

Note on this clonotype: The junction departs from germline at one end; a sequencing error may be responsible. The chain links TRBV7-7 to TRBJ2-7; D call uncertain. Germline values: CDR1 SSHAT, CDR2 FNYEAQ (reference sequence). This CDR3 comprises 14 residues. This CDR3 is CASSLFGSSGEQYF. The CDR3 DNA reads TGTGCTAGCAGCTTATTCGGCTCTTCAGGAGAGCAGTACTTC.

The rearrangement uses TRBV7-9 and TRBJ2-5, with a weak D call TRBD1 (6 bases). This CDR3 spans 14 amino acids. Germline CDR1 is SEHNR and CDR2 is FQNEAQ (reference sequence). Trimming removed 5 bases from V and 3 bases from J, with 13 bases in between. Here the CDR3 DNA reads TGTGCCAGCAGCCTCACAGGGTTCGAAGAGACCCAGTACTTC. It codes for CASSLTGFEETQYF. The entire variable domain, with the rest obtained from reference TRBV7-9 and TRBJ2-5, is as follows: DTGVSQNPRHKITKRGQNVTFRCDPISEHNRLYWYRQTLGQGPEFLTYFQNEAQLEKSRLLSDRFSAERPKGSFSTLEIQRTEQGDSAMYLCASSLTGFEETQYFGPGTRLLVL.

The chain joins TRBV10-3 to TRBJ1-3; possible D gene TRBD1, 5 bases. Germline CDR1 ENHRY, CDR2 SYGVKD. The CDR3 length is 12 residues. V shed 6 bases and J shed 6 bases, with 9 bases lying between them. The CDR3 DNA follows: TGTGCCATCAGGCAGGGAGAAAACACCATATATTTT. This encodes CAIRQGENTIYF.

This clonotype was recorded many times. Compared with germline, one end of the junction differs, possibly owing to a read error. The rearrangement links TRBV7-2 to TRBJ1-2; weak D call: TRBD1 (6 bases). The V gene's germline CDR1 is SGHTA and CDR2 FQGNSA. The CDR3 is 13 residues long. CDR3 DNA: TGTGCCAGCACCTTACAGGGTGACTATGGCTACACCTTC. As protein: CASTLQGDYGYTF.